These T cell receptor beta chains were read from a single sample in a study of early stage breast cancer tumors. Assay used: immunoSEQ multiplex PCR; TCRdb lists only in-frame clones, some missing. The table has roughly 40,000 clones, about three quarters seen once. The sample comprised blood. Receptors were obtained from a person aged 45 to 60 with breast cancer. Each CDR3 is given with its conserved first and last residue. A D gene is named only where the DNA matches it firmly. A row's size may be missing; if present it is once, few, many or a size class.

>-|TRBD1|TRBJ1-3|TRBV5-4
TGTGCCAGCAGCGGGGGGCTGACAGGGAGAGGAAACACCATATATTTT
CASSGGLTGRGNTIYF
>-|-|TRBJ2-7|TRBV6-6
TGTGCCAGCAGGACAGGACCCTACGAGCAGTACTTC
CASRTGPYEQYF
>-|-|TRBJ1-1|TRBV6-6
TGTGCCAGCAGTTATGCGGGGAACACTGAAGCTTTCTTT
CASSYAGNTEAFF
>-|-|TRBJ1-2|TRBV21-1
TGTGCCAGCAGCAAAAGGGGGACAGGGAGCTATGGCTACACCTTC
CASSKRGTGSYGYTF
>-|-|TRBJ1-4|TRBV6-1
TGTGCCAGCAGTCAACAGGGAAAACTGTTTTTT
CASSQQGKLFF
>few|TRBD1|TRBJ2-7|TRBV2
TGTGCCAGCAGTGAAGCGCTCCCCGGGACAGTCAACTACGAGCAGTACTTC
CASSEALPGTVNYEQYF
>few|TRBD1|TRBJ1-6|TRBV6-5
TGTGCCAGCAGTTCGGACAGGGTAGGGGATTCACCCCTCCACTTT
CASSSDRVGDSPLHF
>-|-|TRBJ2-3|TRBV7-2
TGTGCCAGCAGCTCGGCCGGAGAGTCGCAGTATTTT
CASSSAGESQYF
>-|-|TRBJ2-1|TRBV10-1
TGCGCCAGCAGTGACCTAGCGTTTAGCTCCTACAATGAGCAGTTCTTC
CASSDLAFSSYNEQFF
>-|-|TRBJ2-7|TRBV10-3
TGTGCCATCAGTGAGGGGGCCGGGGGCTCCTACGAGCAGTACTTC
CAISEGAGGSYEQYF
>-|-|TRBJ1-1|TRBV7-8
TGTGCCAGCAGCTTAGGGGGCGGTAGGAACACTGAAGCTTTCTTT
CASSLGGGRNTEAFF
>-|TRBD2|TRBJ2-2|TRBV19
TGTGCCAGTAGTATAGATCTGTCCAGCGGGGTGAACACCGGGGAGCTGTTTTTT
CASSIDLSSGVNTGELFF
>-|-|TRBJ1-4|TRBV6-1
TGTGCCAGCAGTGAAAAATTGGTCAGGGTAACCCAAAAACTGTTTTTT
CASSEKLVRVTQKLFF
>-|TRBD1|TRBJ1-5|TRBV10-1
TGCGCCAGCAGTGAATCGGGAGACAGGGACATTAGGCAGCCCCAGCATTTT
CASSESGDRDIRQPQHF
>-|TRBD1|TRBJ1-6|TRBV6-5
TGTGCCAGCAGTTACTCGGGACAGTCTGGGGATTCACCCCTCCACTTT
CASSYSGQSGDSPLHF
>-|-|TRBJ2-5|TRBV11-3
TGTGCCAGCAGCTTAATGACAGTACAAGAGACCCAGTACTTC
CASSLMTVQETQYF
>few|-|TRBJ1-1|TRBV19
TGTGCCACCGTAGGGGCACACTCTGACACTGAAGCTTTCTTT
CATVGAHSDTEAFF
>few|-|TRBJ1-5|TRBV4-1
TGCGCCAGCAGCCAAATGGAGTATAGCAATCAGCCCCAGCATTTT
CASSQMEYSNQPQHF